The T cell receptor (beta chain) described here comes from a study of CD4+ T cells in melanoma. Study findings and constraints: In melanoma, neoantigen-specific CD4+ T cells reportedly differed in differentiation state. CD8+ T cell, macrophage and B cell function reportedly correlated with neoantigen-specific CD4+ T cells.

The V and J ends lost 10 bases and 4 bases, in that order; junction bases with no gene match: 7. Germline values: CDR1 LNHDA, CDR2 SQIVND (reference sequence). CDR3 length: 13 residues. Comments on this clone: What it binds is not known.

Data came from immunoSEQ multiplex PCR; TCRdb stores just in-frame clones and leaves some out. This table has roughly 12,000 clones, approximately 74% appearing once. Sequencing used cells from a culture (not recorded whether cultured in vitro). The TCR originated in a human donor with melanoma. The rearrangement joins TRBV19 to TRBJ2-3; 8 positions match TRBD2. CDR3: CATRAGAADTQYF. Here the CDR3 DNA reads TGTGCCACCAGAGCGGGGGCGGCAGATACGCAGTATTTT.